These 24 T cell receptor beta chains share one sample of origin, sequenced in a study of T cells after yellow fever vaccination. TCRdb re-derived calls from the 5' RACE reads in MiXCR, one entry per CDR3 protein. The data hold under 700,000 distinct CDR3 sequences, with less than 20% observed a single time. Here the sequenced sample was PBMCs, taken 5 days after the first yellow fever vaccination. Every receptor here comes from a man aged 18 to 35 who received the YFV17D yellow fever vaccine.

The rearrangement joins TRBV23-1 to TRBJ2-2; D ambiguous. Being an ORF, TRBV23-1 has a function that is uncertain. V was pared by 6 bases and J by 4 bases, with 18 bases between. The CDR3 length is 16 residues. The CDR3 region is CASRPRAGRPTGELFF. In DNA form, the CDR3 reads TGCGCCAGCAGACCTCGCGCCGGCAGGCCCACCGGGGAGCTGTTTTTT.

This chain joins TRBV29-1 and TRBJ2-1, with TRBD1 matching over 7 bases. After removal of 3 bases from V and 4 bases from J, the junction contained 3 bases not matched to a gene. From germline, CDR1 is SQVTM and CDR2 ANQGSEA. This CDR3 spans 13 amino acids. The CDR3 sequence is CSVEGQSYNEQFF. DNA for the CDR3: TGCAGCGTTGAGGGACAGAGTTACAATGAGCAGTTCTTC.

This clonotype has more than one count but fewer than ten. CDR3 region: CASSLNAVRGNEQFF. The CDR3 DNA reads TGTGCCAGCAGCTTAAACGCGGTCCGGGGCAATGAGCAGTTCTTC. The chain couples TRBV7-3 to TRBJ2-1, with TRBD2 as a possible D gene (5 bases). The CDR3 runs to 15 residues. The V end was cut by 1 base, the J end by 6 bases, with 13 bases between. Germline V gene data show CDR1 as SGHTA and CDR2 as FQGTGA.

The chain uses TRBV5-1 and TRBJ1-1; D is possibly TRBD1 (5 bases). Trimming took 4 bases from V and 2 from J, leaving 15 bases between them. The CDR3 has 15 amino acids. Germline V gives CDR1 SGHRS, CDR2 YFSETQ. CDR3 coding DNA: TGCGCCAGCAGCCCCTCGGGACCGTCAAACACTGAAGCTTTCTTT. Its translation: CASSPSGPSNTEAFF. Full variable domain (missing parts from reference TRBV5-1 and TRBJ1-1): KAGVTQTPRYLIKTRGQQVTLSCSPISGHRSVSWYQQTPGQGLQFLFEYFSETQRNKGNFPGRFSGRQFSNSRSEMNVSTLELGDSALYLCASSPSGPSNTEAFFGQGTRLTVV.

This clonotype has more than one count but fewer than ten. V and J are TRBV10-3 and TRBJ1-5; D perhaps matches TRBD1 (5 bases). This CDR3 is built from 14 residues. The germline V and J ends were trimmed by 2 bases and 0 bases, with 5 bases remaining between them. Germline V gives CDR1 ENHRY, CDR2 SYGVKD. CDR3 DNA sequence: TGTGCCATCAGTGAGGGGACTAGCAATCAGCCCCAGCATTTT. This encodes CAISEGTSNQPQHF.

This clonotype appeared a few times. This rearrangement joins TRBV20-1 to TRBJ2-2; D unclear. CDR3 size: 12 residues. Germline V gene sequence: CDR1 DFQATT, CDR2 SNEGSKA (reference sequence). Trimming stripped 4 bases from V and 3 bases from J, with 6 bases between. The CDR3 loop is CSANRDTGELFF. The CDR3 nucleotides are TGCAGTGCTAACAGAGACACCGGGGAGCTGTTTTTT.

This clonotype was picked up a small number of times. This CDR3 reads CASSWARETQYF. The CDR3 DNA follows: TGTGCCAGCAGCTGGGCCCGAGAGACCCAGTACTTC. J is TRBJ2-5 and V is TRBV21-1. TRBV21-1 is reported as a pseudogene. This CDR3 is built from 12 residues.

The chain is built from TRBV7-9 and TRBJ2-1; TRBD1 matches at 8 bases. The V segment lost 9 bases and the J segment 5 bases; nucleotides outside the gene matches: 9. Germline CDR1 and CDR2: SEHNR and FQNEAQ (reference sequence). This CDR3 has 14 amino acids. CDR3 sequence: CASRRQGMDNEQFF. The CDR3 DNA is TGTGCCAGTAGAAGACAGGGGATGGACAATGAGCAGTTCTTC.

This clonotype was picked up many times. The genes are TRBV5-1 and TRBJ2-5; perhaps TRBD2 as D (5 bases). Germline CDR1 SGHRS, CDR2 YFSETQ. Trimming left V 0 bases short and J 5 bases short, with 8 bases between. The CDR3 contains 13 residues. The CDR3 DNA reads as TGCGCCAGCAGCTTGGAGGGCGGGGAGACCCAGTACTTC. Amino acids: CASSLEGGETQYF.

This clonotype was seen only a few times. This chain links TRBV7-9 with TRBJ2-3, with D hard to call. The CDR3 has 15 residues. The V and J ends lost 4 bases and 2 bases respectively, with 13 bases between them. CDR1 and CDR2 (germline): SEHNR, FQNEAQ (reference sequence). The CDR3 reads CASSSLWRITDTQYF. Here the CDR3 DNA reads TGTGCCAGCAGCTCCCTATGGCGGATCACAGATACGCAGTATTTT. The entire variable domain, with the rest obtained from reference TRBV7-9 and TRBJ2-3, is as follows: DTGVSQNPRHKITKRGQNVTFRCDPISEHNRLYWYRQTLGQGPEFLTYFQNEAQLEKSRLLSDRFSAERPKGSFSTLEIQRTEQGDSAMYLCASSSLWRITDTQYFGPGTRLTVL.

This clonotype came up a few times. This chain links TRBV29-1 with TRBJ2-1; 10 bases map to TRBD2. The V and J ends lost 5 bases and 5 bases, in that order; junction bases with no gene match: 3. This CDR3 spans 13 amino acids. CDR1 is SQVTM, CDR2 ANQGSEA, per germline. CDR3 in DNA: TGCAGCGTTTCTAGCGGGGGAAACAATGAGCAGTTCTTC. It is translated as CSVSSGGNNEQFF.

This clonotype was recorded a few times. The rearrangement uses TRBV10-2 and TRBJ2-5; 13 bases are a match to TRBD2. Germline assignment: CDR1 WSHSY and CDR2 SAAADI. CDR3 size: 14 residues. V dropped 6 bases and J dropped 5; count of bases not matched to a gene: 3. CDR3 DNA: TGCGCCAGCAGAACACTAGCGGGGGGGGAGACCCAGTACTTC. Amino acids: CASRTLAGGETQYF.

V gene TRBV6-1 combines with J gene TRBJ1-1; 10 bases line up with TRBD1. Germline V gives CDR1 MNHNS, CDR2 SASEGT. The CDR3 runs 15 residues. V was pared by 8 bases and J by 3 bases, with 9 bases of the junction left unmatched. The CDR3, as DNA: TGTGCCAGCCTAATCATCGGGACAGGGGACACTGAAGCTTTCTTT. It specifies CASLIIGTGDTEAFF.

The chain couples TRBV4-1 to TRBJ1-1; D remains unclear. Trimming pared 4 bases from V and 7 bases from J, leaving 13 bases between. This CDR3 contains 13 residues. The V gene's germline CDR1 is MGHRA and CDR2 YSYEKL. The CDR3 DNA follows: TGCGCCAGCAGCCCTAGTATCGAGATTGAAGCTTTCTTT. It encodes CASSPSIEIEAFF.

There are many counts of this clonotype. The chain links TRBV7-2 to TRBJ1-6; no clear D gene. The germline V gene has CDR1 SGHTA and CDR2 FQGNSA. Trimming left V 2 bases short and J 8 bases short, with 10 bases between. The CDR3 has 14 amino acids. The CDR3: CASSLKGSDSPLHF. The CDR3 DNA reads as TGTGCCAGCAGCTTAAAAGGGTCCGATTCACCCCTCCACTTT.

Concerning this clonotype: One junction end disagrees with the germline gene, perhaps due to a read error. The V call is TRBV6-1, the J call TRBJ1-2; D perhaps matches TRBD1 (5 bases). This CDR3 comprises 14 residues. Looked up from germline, CDR1 is MNHNS and CDR2 is SASEGT. The CDR3 sequence is CTSRRTGGGYGYTF. The CDR3 DNA sequence: TGTACCAGCAGGCGGACGGGCGGGGGCTATGGCTACACCTTC.

The CDR3 DNA reads as TGTGCCAGCAGCCACCCCGGGACAGGGGGTATCTACGCTAGCACAGATACGCAGTATTTT. Its protein is CASSHPGTGGIYASTDTQYF. The chain is built from TRBV14 and TRBJ2-3, with 11 bases lining up with TRBD1. The CDR3 has 20 amino acids. Per germline, CDR1 SGHDN and CDR2 FVKESK. With V trimmed by 3 bases and J by 0 bases, 14 bases remained unmatched.

This clonotype was found a few times. The V and J genes are TRBV6-2 or TRBV6-3 and TRBJ2-5; D is uncertain. The CDR3 runs 13 residues. The V and J ends lost 7 bases and 7 bases respectively, with 16 bases between them. CDR1 and CDR2 (germline): MNHEY, SVGEGT. CDR3 loop: CASNSAPLWTQYF. The CDR3 coding sequence is TGTGCCAGCAATTCAGCGCCGTTGTGGACCCAGTACTTC.

The DNA for the CDR3 is TGTGCCAGCAGCAAAGAAGGACAGGGTCTTGGCTACACCTTC. It codes for CASSKEGQGLGYTF. The chain uses TRBV11-2 and TRBJ1-2, with TRBD1 identical over 8 bases. Germline V gene sequence: CDR1 SGHAT, CDR2 FQNNGV. CDR3 size: 14 residues. J gave up 7 bases and V 5 bases, and 9 bases lay outside the gene matches.

The CDR3, as DNA: TGTGCCAGCAGTCACCCACGGCCGGGGGACTCCTACGAGCAGTACGTC. Translation gives CASSHPRPGDSYEQYV. V is TRBV6-2 or TRBV6-3 and J is TRBJ2-7, with D perhaps matching TRBD2 (6 bases). Germline V gene data show CDR1 as MNHEY and CDR2 as SVGEGT. The CDR3 spans 16 residues. Trimming left V 5 bases short and J 0 bases short, with 17 bases between.

This rearrangement joins TRBV12-3 or TRBV12-4 to TRBJ2-7; 11 bases map to TRBD1. The CDR3 spans 15 residues. J lost 3 bases, V lost 5 bases, and 6 bases had no gene match. In nucleotides, the CDR3 is TGTGCCAGCAGTACCCGGGACAGGGGGTACTACGAGCAGTACTTC. Protein sequence: CASSTRDRGYYEQYF.

Here the CDR3 DNA reads TGTGCCAGCTCACGTAGGACAGGGTCGCTCTATGAGCAGTTCTTC. Protein product: CASSRRTGSLYEQFF. This chain links TRBV18 with TRBJ2-1; 8 bases agree with TRBD1. Germline V gene lookup returns CDR1 KGHSH and CDR2 LQKENI. V trimming: 4 bases; J trimming: 8 bases; junction bases outside the gene matches: 10. The CDR3 has 15 residues. The full variable domain, in which reference TRBV18 and TRBJ2-1 provide the parts outside the CDR3, is NAGVMQNPRHLVRRRGQEARLRCSPMKGHSHVYWYRQLPEEGLKFMVYLQKENIIDESGMPKERFSAEFPKEGPSILRIQQVVRGDSAAYFCASSRRTGSLYEQFFGPGTRLTVL.

The chain recombines TRBV3-1 with TRBJ2-7, with D possibly matching TRBD1 (7 bases). This CDR3 contains 15 residues. The germline V gene has CDR1 LGHDT and CDR2 YNNKEL (reference sequence). The V and J ends lost 0 bases and 5 bases respectively, with 14 bases between them. CDR3 in amino acids: CASSQDSGRGDEQYV. CDR3 coding DNA: TGTGCCAGCAGCCAAGATTCGGGCAGGGGGGACGAGCAGTACGTC.

This clonotype was counted a few times. The V call is TRBV6-1, the J call TRBJ2-6; maybe TRBD1 (5 bases). The CDR3 consists of 15 residues. V was shortened by 5 bases and J by 1 base, with 9 bases between the two germline ends. Per germline, CDR1 MNHNS and CDR2 SASEGT. The CDR3 DNA sequence: TGTGCCAGCAGTCTTAACAGGTCTGGGGCCAACGTCCTGACTTTC. Protein product: CASSLNRSGANVLTF.